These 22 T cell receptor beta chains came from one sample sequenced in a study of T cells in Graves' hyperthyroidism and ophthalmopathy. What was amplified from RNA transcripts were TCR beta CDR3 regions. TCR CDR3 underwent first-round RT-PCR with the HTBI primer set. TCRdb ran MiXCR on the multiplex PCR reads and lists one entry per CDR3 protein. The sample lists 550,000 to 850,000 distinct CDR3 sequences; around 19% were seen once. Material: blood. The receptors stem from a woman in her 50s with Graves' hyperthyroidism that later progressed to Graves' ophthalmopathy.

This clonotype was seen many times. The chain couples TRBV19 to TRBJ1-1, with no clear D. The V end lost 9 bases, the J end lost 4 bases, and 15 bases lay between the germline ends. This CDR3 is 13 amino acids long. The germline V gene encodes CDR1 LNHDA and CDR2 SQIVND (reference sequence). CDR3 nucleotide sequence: TGTGCCAGCAGCCCCCGGGTGGGCACTGAAGCTTTCTTT. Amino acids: CASSPRVGTEAFF.

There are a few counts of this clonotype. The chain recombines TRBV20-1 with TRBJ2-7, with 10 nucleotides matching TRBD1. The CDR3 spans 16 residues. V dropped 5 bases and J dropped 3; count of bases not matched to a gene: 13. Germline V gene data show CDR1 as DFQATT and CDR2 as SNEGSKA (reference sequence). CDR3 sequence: CSAETRQGAVLYEQYF. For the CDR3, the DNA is TGCAGTGCTGAGACAAGACAGGGGGCAGTCCTCTACGAGCAGTACTTC.

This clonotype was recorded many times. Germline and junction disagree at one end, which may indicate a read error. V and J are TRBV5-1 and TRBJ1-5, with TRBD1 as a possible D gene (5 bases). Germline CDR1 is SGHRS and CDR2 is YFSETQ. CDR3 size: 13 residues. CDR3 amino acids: CASSLRGNQPQHF. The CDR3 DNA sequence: TGTGCCAGCAGCCTTAGGGGAAATCAGCCCCAGCATTTT. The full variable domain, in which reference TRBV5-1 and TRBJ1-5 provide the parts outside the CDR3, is KAGVTQTPRYLIKTRGQQVTLSCSPISGHRSVSWYQQTPGQGLQFLFEYFSETQRNKGNFPGRFSGRQFSNSRSEMNVSTLELGDSALYLCASSLRGNQPQHFGDGTRLSIL.

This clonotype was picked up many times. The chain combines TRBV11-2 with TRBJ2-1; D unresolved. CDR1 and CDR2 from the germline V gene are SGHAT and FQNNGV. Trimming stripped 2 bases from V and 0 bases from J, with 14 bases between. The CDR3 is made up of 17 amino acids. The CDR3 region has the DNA TGTGCCAGCAGCTTACAAGTGGACCTACGCTCCTACAATGAGCAGTTCTTC. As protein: CASSLQVDLRSYNEQFF.

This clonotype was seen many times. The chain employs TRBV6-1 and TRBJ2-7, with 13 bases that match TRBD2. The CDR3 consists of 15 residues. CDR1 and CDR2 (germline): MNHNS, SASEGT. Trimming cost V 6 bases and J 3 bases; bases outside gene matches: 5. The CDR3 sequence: CASSPGTSGVYEQYF. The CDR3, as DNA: TGTGCCAGCAGCCCCGGGACTAGCGGGGTCTACGAGCAGTACTTC.

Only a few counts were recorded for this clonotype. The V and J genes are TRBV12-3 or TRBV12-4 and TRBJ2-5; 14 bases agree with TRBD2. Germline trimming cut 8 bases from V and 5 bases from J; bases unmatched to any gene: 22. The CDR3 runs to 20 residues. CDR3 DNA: TGTGCCAGCGGAAGTCGTTACGGTGTGACTAGCGGGGGGGCCGGGGAGACCCAGTACTTC. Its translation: CASGSRYGVTSGGAGETQYF.

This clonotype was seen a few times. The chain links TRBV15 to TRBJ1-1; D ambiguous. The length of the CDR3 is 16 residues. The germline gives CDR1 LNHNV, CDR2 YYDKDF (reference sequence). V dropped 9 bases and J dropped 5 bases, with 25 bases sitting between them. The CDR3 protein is CATGWEGSNVRTEAFF. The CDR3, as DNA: TGTGCCACTGGATGGGAAGGGAGTAATGTCCGGACTGAAGCTTTCTTT.

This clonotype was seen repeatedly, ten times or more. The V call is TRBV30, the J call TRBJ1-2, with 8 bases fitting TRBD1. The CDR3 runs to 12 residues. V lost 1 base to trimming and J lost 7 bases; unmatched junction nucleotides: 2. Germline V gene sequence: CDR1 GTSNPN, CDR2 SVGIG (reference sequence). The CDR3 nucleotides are TGTGCCTGGAGTGGGACAGGGATTGGCTACACCTTC. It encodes CAWSGTGIGYTF.

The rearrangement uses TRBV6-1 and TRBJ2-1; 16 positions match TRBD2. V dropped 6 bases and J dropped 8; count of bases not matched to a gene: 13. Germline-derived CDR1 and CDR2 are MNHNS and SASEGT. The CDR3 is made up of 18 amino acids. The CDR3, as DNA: TGTGCCAGCAGCCCGGGACTAGCGGGGGGGCGGTTTTCAGATGAGCAGTTCTTC. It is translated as CASSPGLAGGRFSDEQFF.

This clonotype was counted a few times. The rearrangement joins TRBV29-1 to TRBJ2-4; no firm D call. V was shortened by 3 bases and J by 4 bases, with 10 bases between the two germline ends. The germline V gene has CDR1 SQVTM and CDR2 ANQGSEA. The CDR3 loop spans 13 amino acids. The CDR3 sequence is CSVEGVVKNIQYF. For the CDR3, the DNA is TGCAGCGTTGAGGGTGTAGTTAAAAACATTCAGTACTTC.

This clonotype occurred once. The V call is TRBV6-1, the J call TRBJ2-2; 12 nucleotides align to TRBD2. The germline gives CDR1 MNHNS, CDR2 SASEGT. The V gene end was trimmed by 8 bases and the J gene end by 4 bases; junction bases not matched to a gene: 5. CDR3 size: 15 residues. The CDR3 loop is CASGRLAGVTGELFF. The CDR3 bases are TGTGCCAGCGGCAGACTAGCGGGGGTCACCGGGGAGCTGTTTTTT.

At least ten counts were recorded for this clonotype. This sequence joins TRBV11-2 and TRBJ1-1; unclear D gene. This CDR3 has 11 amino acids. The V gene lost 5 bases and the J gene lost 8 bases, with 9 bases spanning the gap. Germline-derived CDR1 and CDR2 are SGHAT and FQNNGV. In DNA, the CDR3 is TGTGCCAGCAGCGATTGGAGCGAAGCTTTCTTT. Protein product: CASSDWSEAFF. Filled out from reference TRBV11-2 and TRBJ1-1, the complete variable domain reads EAGVAQSPRYKIIEKRQSVAFWCNPISGHATLYWYQQILGQGPKLLIQFQNNGVVDDSQLPKDRFSAERLKGVDSTLKIQPAKLEDSAVYLCASSDWSEAFFGQGTRLTVV.

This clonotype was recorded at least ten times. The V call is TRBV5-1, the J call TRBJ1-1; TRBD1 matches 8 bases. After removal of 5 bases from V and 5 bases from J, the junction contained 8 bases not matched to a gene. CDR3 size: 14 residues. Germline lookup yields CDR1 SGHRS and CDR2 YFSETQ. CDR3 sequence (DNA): TGCGCCAGCAGTTCGGGACAGGTTGGGACTGAAGCTTTCTTT. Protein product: CASSSGQVGTEAFF.

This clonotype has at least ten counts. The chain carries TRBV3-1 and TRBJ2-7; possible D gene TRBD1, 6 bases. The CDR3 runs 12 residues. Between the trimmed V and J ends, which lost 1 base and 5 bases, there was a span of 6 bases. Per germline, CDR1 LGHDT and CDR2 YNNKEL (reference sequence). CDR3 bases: TGTGCCAGCAGCCAAGCAGGGGACGAGCAGTACTTC. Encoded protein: CASSQAGDEQYF.

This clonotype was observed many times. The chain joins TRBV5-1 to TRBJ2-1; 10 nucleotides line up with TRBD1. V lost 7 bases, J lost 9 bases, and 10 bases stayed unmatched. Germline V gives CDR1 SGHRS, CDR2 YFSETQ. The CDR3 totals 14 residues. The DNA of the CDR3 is TGCGCCAGCTCACCCGGGACAGGGGAGAGTGAGCAGTTCTTC. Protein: CASSPGTGESEQFF. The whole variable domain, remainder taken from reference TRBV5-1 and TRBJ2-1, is KAGVTQTPRYLIKTRGQQVTLSCSPISGHRSVSWYQQTPGQGLQFLFEYFSETQRNKGNFPGRFSGRQFSNSRSEMNVSTLELGDSALYLCASSPGTGESEQFFGPGTRLTVL.

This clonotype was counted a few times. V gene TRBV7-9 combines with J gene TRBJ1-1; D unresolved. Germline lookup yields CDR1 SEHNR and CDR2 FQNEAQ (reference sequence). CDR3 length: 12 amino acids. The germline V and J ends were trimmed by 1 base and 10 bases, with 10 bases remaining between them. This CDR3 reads CASSLVDTPAFF. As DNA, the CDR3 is TGTGCCAGCAGCTTAGTCGACACCCCAGCTTTCTTT.

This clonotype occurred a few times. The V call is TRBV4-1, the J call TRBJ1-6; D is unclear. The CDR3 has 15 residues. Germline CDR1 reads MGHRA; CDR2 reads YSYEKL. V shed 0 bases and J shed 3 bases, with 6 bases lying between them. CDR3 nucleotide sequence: TGCGCCAGCAGCCAAGAGCAGGTCTATAATTCACCCCTCCACTTT. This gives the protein CASSQEQVYNSPLHF.

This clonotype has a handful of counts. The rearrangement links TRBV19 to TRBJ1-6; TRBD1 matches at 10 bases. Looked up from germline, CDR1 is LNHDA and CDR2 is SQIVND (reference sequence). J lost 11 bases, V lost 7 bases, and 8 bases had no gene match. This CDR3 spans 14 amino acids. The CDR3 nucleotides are TGTGCCAGTACCGGGACAGGGGCGGCACCACCCCTCCACTTT. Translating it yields CASTGTGAAPPLHF.

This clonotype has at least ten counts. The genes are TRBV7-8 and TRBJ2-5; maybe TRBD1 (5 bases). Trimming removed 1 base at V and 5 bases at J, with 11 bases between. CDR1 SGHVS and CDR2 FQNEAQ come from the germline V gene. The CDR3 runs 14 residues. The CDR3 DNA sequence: TGTGCCAGCAGCTTAGTTCCAGGGTTGGAGACCCAGTACTTC. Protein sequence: CASSLVPGLETQYF.

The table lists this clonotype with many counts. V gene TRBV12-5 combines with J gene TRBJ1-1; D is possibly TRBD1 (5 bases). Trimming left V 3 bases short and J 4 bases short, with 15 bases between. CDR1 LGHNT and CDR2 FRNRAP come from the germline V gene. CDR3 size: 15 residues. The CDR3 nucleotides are TGTGCTAGTGGTTTAGCCGGGGGTCGGAGCACTGAAGCTTTCTTT. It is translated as CASGLAGGRSTEAFF.

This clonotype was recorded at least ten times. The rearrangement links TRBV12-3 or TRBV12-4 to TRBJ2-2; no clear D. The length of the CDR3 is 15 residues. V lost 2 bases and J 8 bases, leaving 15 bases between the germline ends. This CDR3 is CASSLSTPRSGELFF. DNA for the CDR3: TGTGCCAGCAGTTTATCCACTCCCAGGTCGGGGGAGCTGTTTTTT.

CDR3 residues: CSVSGTDTQYF. The CDR3 coding sequence is TGCAGCGTTTCAGGGACAGATACGCAGTATTTT. V and J are TRBV29-1 and TRBJ2-3; possible D gene TRBD1, 5 bases. The CDR3 loop spans 11 amino acids. The germline V and J ends were trimmed by 5 bases and 3 bases, with 6 bases remaining between them. CDR1 and CDR2 (germline): SQVTM, ANQGSEA.